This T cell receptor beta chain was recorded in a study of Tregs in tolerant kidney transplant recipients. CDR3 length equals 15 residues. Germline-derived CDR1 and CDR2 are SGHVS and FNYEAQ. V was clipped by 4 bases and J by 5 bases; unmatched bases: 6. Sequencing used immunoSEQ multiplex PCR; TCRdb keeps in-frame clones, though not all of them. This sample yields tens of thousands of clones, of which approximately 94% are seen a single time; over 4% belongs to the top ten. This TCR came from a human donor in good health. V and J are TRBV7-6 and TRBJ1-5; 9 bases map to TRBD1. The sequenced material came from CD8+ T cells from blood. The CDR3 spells CASSSGTGRYQPQHF. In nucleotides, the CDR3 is TGTGCCAGCAGCTCCGGGACAGGGCGATATCAGCCCCAGCATTTT.